These 22 T cell receptor beta chains were sequenced from one sample in a study of T cell responses to AZD1222 COVID-19 vaccine. Data came from immunoSEQ multiplex PCR; TCRdb stores just in-frame clones and leaves some out. The sample contains about 120,000 clones, more than 75% of which appear only once. This specimen consisted of peripheral blood, obtained on day 0 of AZD1222 vaccination. The receptors come from an adult in good health.

The chain links TRBV12-3 or TRBV12-4 to TRBJ2-7; D gene unclear. The length of the CDR3 is 11 residues. V was shortened by 5 bases and J by 3 bases, with 5 bases between the two germline ends. As DNA, the CDR3 is TGTGCCAGCAGTCATGACTACGAGCAGTACTTC. The encoded protein is CASSHDYEQYF.

A word on this clone: This same CDR3 is encoded by further DNA sequences in the sample. The rearrangement uses TRBV18 and TRBJ1-2, with D possibly being TRBD1 (5 bases). This CDR3 is built from 14 residues. Germline CDR1 reads KGHSH; CDR2 reads LQKENI. Between the trimmed V and J ends, which lost 3 bases and 5 bases, there was a span of 13 bases. CDR3 protein: CASSPTGTDYGYTF. As DNA, the CDR3 is TGTGCCAGCTCACCGACCGGGACTGATTATGGCTACACCTTC.

This chain uses TRBV19 with TRBJ1-4; D unresolved. The V and J ends lost 6 bases and 4 bases respectively, with 12 bases between them. CDR3 length equals 14 residues. CDR1 and CDR2 from the germline V gene are LNHDA and SQIVND (reference sequence). CDR3 in amino acids: CASSLGSYNEKLFF. The CDR3 coding sequence is TGTGCCAGTAGCCTTGGATCCTATAATGAAAAACTGTTTTTT.

The DNA for the CDR3 is TGCGCCAGCAGCTTGGGCATGACTAGCGGGAGATTGGGCACCGGGGAGCTGTTTTTT. This translates into CASSLGMTSGRLGTGELFF. The V call is TRBV5-1, the J call TRBJ2-2, with 12 bases identical to TRBD2. With V trimmed by 0 bases and J by 4 bases, 10 bases remained unmatched. The V gene's germline CDR1 is SGHRS and CDR2 YFSETQ. The CDR3 spans 19 residues.

The chain is built from TRBV25-1 and TRBJ1-2; 12 bases align to TRBD1. The CDR3 spans 15 residues. Germline V gives CDR1 MGHDK, CDR2 SYGVNS. V dropped 3 bases and J dropped 5; count of bases not matched to a gene: 4. Here the CDR3 DNA reads TGTGCCAGCAGTGAGGGACAGGGGGCAAGATATGGCTACACCTTC. Encoded protein: CASSEGQGARYGYTF.

In the case of this clone: The same CDR3 arises from other DNA sequences in this sample as well. The J gene is TRBJ2-7, the V gene TRBV5-1; D gene unclear. V was cut by 3 bases and J by 4 bases, with 2 bases left in between. The CDR3 spans 10 residues. In germline, CDR1 is SGHRS, CDR2 YFSETQ. The CDR3 loop reads CASSSYEQYF. CDR3 nucleotide sequence: TGCGCCAGCAGCTCGTACGAGCAGTACTTC.

The CDR3 nucleotides read TGTGCCAGCAGCTGGTTCGCGGCAGTCAATCAGCCCCAGCATTTT. Translated, it gives CASSWFAAVNQPQHF. J is TRBJ1-5 and V is TRBV28, with D unresolved. V lost 6 bases and J 3 bases, leaving 15 bases between the germline ends. The CDR3 contains 15 residues. Germline CDR1 MDHEN, CDR2 SYDVKM.

J is TRBJ2-1 and V is TRBV7-3, with 9 positions matching TRBD2. Germline CDR1 reads SGHTA; CDR2 reads FQGTGA. Losses at the gene ends were 2 bases for V and 7 bases for J; bases not matched to a gene: 9. The CDR3 is 16 residues long. In nucleotides, the CDR3 is TGTGCCAGCAGCTTACAAGCGGGAGGTCTCTTGAATGAGCAGTTCTTC. The encoded protein is CASSLQAGGLLNEQFF.

The chain has TRBV18 and TRBJ1-2, with a tentative D call TRBD1 (5 bases). V shed 0 bases and J shed 8 bases, with 13 bases lying between them. This CDR3 contains 14 residues. The germline V gene has CDR1 KGHSH and CDR2 LQKENI. The CDR3 protein is CASSPPARGGGYTF. CDR3 in DNA: TGTGCCAGCTCACCACCGGCCCGGGGCGGGGGCTACACCTTC.

This clone was detected only a few times. The V and J genes are TRBV9 and TRBJ1-5; 7 bases fit TRBD1. This CDR3 comprises 14 residues. Germline trimming cut 4 bases from V and 4 bases from J; bases unmatched to any gene: 5. The germline V gene has CDR1 SGDLS and CDR2 YYNGEE. Here the CDR3 DNA reads TGTGCCAGCAGCCTTCAGGGGGGGAATCAGCCCCAGCATTTT. Encoded protein: CASSLQGGNQPQHF.

This clone was detected only once. This chain links TRBV6-5 with TRBJ2-2, with no clear D. The V end was cut by 0 bases, the J end by 5 bases, with 10 bases between. Germline V gene sequence: CDR1 MNHEY, CDR2 SVGAGI. The CDR3 spans 15 residues. CDR3 amino acids: CASSYSPERTGELFF. The CDR3 DNA follows: TGTGCCAGCAGTTACTCCCCAGAAAGAACCGGGGAGCTGTTTTTT.

Here the CDR3 reads CASSNGGYEQYF. CDR3 nucleotide sequence: TGTGCCAGCAGCAACGGGGGGTACGAGCAGTACTTC. The rearrangement joins TRBV5-4 to TRBJ2-7; 7 bases are a match to TRBD2. The V and J ends lost 4 bases and 4 bases, in that order; junction bases with no gene match: 2. Germline V lookup: CDR1 SGHNT, CDR2 YYREEE (reference sequence). The CDR3 extends over 12 amino acids.

The genes are TRBV30 and TRBJ1-3; D ambiguous. The CDR3 is 13 amino acids. Germline V gene sequence: CDR1 GTSNPN, CDR2 SVGIG (reference sequence). Deletions cut 3 bases from V and 3 bases from J, with 9 bases between. The CDR3 loop is CAWRIRSGNTIYF. As DNA, the CDR3 is TGTGCCTGGAGGATCAGGAGTGGAAACACCATATATTTT.

V and J are TRBV29-1 and TRBJ2-1, with 7 nucleotides matching TRBD2. V shed 1 base, J shed 10 bases, and the junction held 7 bases outside the gene matches. Germline assignment: CDR1 SQVTM and CDR2 ANQGSEA. This CDR3 region has 13 residues. Here the CDR3 DNA reads TGCAGCGTTGAAGCTGGGGCGGGGGTCGAGCAGTTCTTC. Protein: CSVEAGAGVEQFF.

This chain joins TRBV19 and TRBJ1-4; D is ambiguous. The germline gives CDR1 LNHDA, CDR2 SQIVND (reference sequence). V lost 1 base and J 8 bases, leaving 8 bases between the germline ends. The CDR3 has 13 residues. CDR3 loop: CASSIVKEEKLFF. CDR3 DNA sequence: TGTGCCAGTAGTATAGTGAAGGAAGAAAAACTGTTTTTT.

The chain carries TRBV27 and TRBJ1-4; no firm D call. CDR1 MNHEY and CDR2 SMNVEV come from the germline V gene (reference sequence). The CDR3 runs to 15 residues. The V end lost 4 bases, the J end lost 2 bases, and 11 bases lay between the germline ends. CDR3 nucleotides: TGTGCCAGCAGTTGGTTGGCGGCGACTAATGAAAAACTGTTTTTT. It yields the protein CASSWLAATNEKLFF.

The chain is built from TRBV15 and TRBJ2-3; D not certain. The V gene's germline CDR1 is LNHNV and CDR2 YYDKDF (reference sequence). Trimming took 6 bases from V and 1 from J, leaving 14 bases between them. This CDR3 region has 15 residues. The CDR3 DNA is TGTGCCACCAGGGAAATGCAGTTGGGCACAGATACGCAGTATTTT. This sequence encodes CATREMQLGTDTQYF. The full variable domain, rest sourced from reference TRBV15 and TRBJ2-3, is DAMVIQNPRYQVTQFGKPVTLSCSQTLNHNVMYWYQQKSSQAPKLLFHYYDKDFNNEADTPDNFQSRRPNTSFCFLDIRSPGLGDTAMYLCATREMQLGTDTQYFGPGTRLTVL.

The V and J genes are TRBV6-5 and TRBJ1-1, with D possibly matching TRBD1 (5 bases). CDR3 length: 15 amino acids. Germline CDR1 and CDR2: MNHEY and SVGAGI. The V end was cut by 5 bases, the J end by 1 base, with 14 bases between. The CDR3 protein is CASSKSGRTNTEAFF. CDR3 DNA sequence: TGTGCCAGCAGTAAGTCGGGACGGACGAACACTGAAGCTTTCTTT.

The chain uses TRBV6-5 and TRBJ1-6, with 7 bases aligning to TRBD1. The germline gives CDR1 MNHEY, CDR2 SVGAGI. This CDR3 has 14 amino acids. The V and J ends lost 6 bases and 6 bases, in that order; junction bases with no gene match: 5. The chain's CDR3 is CASSETGINSPLHF. In DNA, the CDR3 is TGTGCCAGCAGCGAGACAGGGATTAATTCACCCCTCCACTTT.

The chain employs TRBV24-1 and TRBJ1-2, with D perhaps matching TRBD1 (5 bases). The CDR3 has 15 residues. Looked up from germline, CDR1 is KGHDR and CDR2 is SFDVKD. V was trimmed by 2 bases and J by 5 bases, leaving 14 bases between them. Here the CDR3 reads CATSDSGAGLYGYTF. CDR3 nucleotide sequence: TGTGCCACCAGTGATTCTGGGGCGGGACTATATGGCTACACCTTC.

The rearrangement links TRBV27 to TRBJ2-2; 9 positions agree with TRBD1. Germline V gene data show CDR1 as MNHEY and CDR2 as SMNVEV (reference sequence). This CDR3 comprises 14 residues. The J segment lost 1 base and the V segment lost 6 bases, leaving 0 bases of the junction unmatched. In nucleotides, the CDR3 is TGTGCCAGCAGGGGACAGGGGAACACCGGGGAGCTGTTTTTT. Its protein is CASRGQGNTGELFF.

The J gene is TRBJ2-5, the V gene TRBV7-3; the D gene could be TRBD1 or TRBD2 (5 bases each). V lost 10 bases, J lost 7 bases, and 22 bases lay in between. The CDR3 contains 14 residues. CDR1 and CDR2 (germline): SGHTA, FQGTGA. This CDR3 reads CAILPGTPSRTQYF. In DNA, the CDR3 is TGTGCCATCCTCCCCGGGACCCCGTCGCGGACCCAGTACTTC.